A selection of T cell receptor beta chains follows, all from one sample in a study of blood T cells in healthy people across ages. Each CDR3 protein is one row after TCRdb ran MiXCR on the 5' RACE reads. This table holds about 1.7 million distinct CDR3 sequences, roughly 30% found once. Sequenced: blood. The source is a woman in her 30s in good health. Each CDR3 is given with its conserved first and last residue. The D gene is left open where the match is weak. Size is stated for part of the rows, as once, few or many counts, or as a class when the clone is expanded.

size	J	V	D	length	DNA	CDR3
NA	TRBJ2-7	TRBV6-5	TRBD2	15	TGTGCCGGGTTGAATTGGGCGGGGGGGAACAATGAGCAGTACTTC	CAGLNWAGGNNEQYF
NA	TRBJ1-1	TRBV5-1	TRBD1	16	TGCGCCAGCAGCAACGGACAGGGGGCGCGGGACACTGAAGCTTTCTTT	CASSNGQGARDTEAFF
few	TRBJ1-2	TRBV7-9	TRBD1	13	TGTGCCAGCAGCCCGACGGACAGGATTGGCTACACCTTC	CASSPTDRIGYTF
few	TRBJ2-7	TRBV12-5	TRBD1	15	TGTGCTAGTGGTGTGGGACAGGGGAGCTCCTACGAGCAGTACTTC	CASGVGQGSSYEQYF
NA	TRBJ2-1	TRBV4-3	TRBD2	16	TGCGCCAGCAGCCAAGAGAGACTAGCGGGAGCTTATGAGCAGTTCTTC	CASSQERLAGAYEQFF
NA	TRBJ2-2	TRBV24-1	NA	16	TGTGCCACCAGTGATTTTTCAGGGCCGGGCACCGGGGAGCTGTTTTTT	CATSDFSGPGTGELFF
NA	TRBJ1-2	TRBV7-2	TRBD1	13	TGTGCCAGCAGCCAGCAGGGGGGAAGCGGCTACACCTTC	CASSQQGGSGYTF
NA	TRBJ1-4	TRBV7-8	TRBD1	16	TGTGCCAGCAGCTCCAGGGGGCGCGGGGGTAATGAAAAACTGTTTTTT	CASSSRGRGGNEKLFF
NA	TRBJ2-3	TRBV20-1	TRBD2	15	TGCAGTGCTAGAGCCGTGACTAGCGTGACAGATACGCAGTATTTT	CSARAVTSVTDTQYF
few	TRBJ1-1	TRBV6-6	NA	13	TGTGCCAGCAGTTATTTACAGAACCTTGAAGCTTTCTTT	CASSYLQNLEAFF
NA	TRBJ2-3	TRBV5-1	TRBD2	18	TGCGCCAGCAGCTCGAGGAATGTAGGAAGCGGGGGCACAGATACGCAGTATTTT	CASSSRNVGSGGTDTQYF
many	TRBJ2-5	TRBV7-9	TRBD1	16	TGTGCCAGCAGCACGACCCGGACAGGGGGCTGGGAGACCCAGTACTTC	CASSTTRTGGWETQYF
once	TRBJ1-2	TRBV5-6	NA	15	TGTGCCAGCAGCCTCAGGGGCGCTCTTAACTATGACTACACCTTC	CASSLRGALNYDYTF
NA	TRBJ2-5	TRBV5-1	TRBD1	14	TGCGCCAGCAGCTGGCGGGACAGGGGACAGACCCAGTACTTC	CASSWRDRGQTQYF
NA	TRBJ2-1	TRBV7-2	NA	14	TGTGCCAGCAGCTTAGCTGGGCTAGGAGAGACCCAGTTCTTC	CASSLAGLGETQFF
many	TRBJ2-7	TRBV20-1	TRBD1	15	TGCAGTGCTAGAGTCCTGGGACAGAGCTCCTACGAGCAGTACTTC	CSARVLGQSSYEQYF
NA	TRBJ1-5	TRBV2	TRBD1	15	TGTGCCAGCAGTAGACAGGGGGAGGTGAGGCAGCCCCAGCATTTT	CASSRQGEVRQPQHF
NA	TRBJ2-1	TRBV30	NA	12	TGTGCCTGGAGTGAGGGGTTGAATGAGCAGTTCTTC	CAWSEGLNEQFF
many	TRBJ2-7	TRBV13	NA	12	TGTGCCAGCAGCTTATATACATACGAGCAGTACTTC	CASSLYTYEQYF
NA	TRBJ2-5	TRBV12-3/TRBV12-4	NA	13	TGTGCCAGCACCCCCTCGAGCACCGAGACCCAGTACTTC	CASTPSSTETQYF
NA	TRBJ2-3	TRBV14	NA	14	TGTGCCAGCAGCCAAGATAAGAAAGCCGATACGCGGTATTTT	CASSQDKKADTRYF
NA	TRBJ1-2	TRBV20-1	TRBD1	16	TGCAGTGTCAGGGCCGGGACAGATACTTTTCTCTGTGGCTACACCTTC	CSVRAGTDTFLCGYTF
many	TRBJ2-5	TRBV29-1	NA	13	TGCAGCGTCCCTGGGCCCTCGAAGGGGACCCAGTACTTC	CSVPGPSKGTQYF
few	TRBJ2-1	TRBV6-5	TRBD2	11	TGTGCCACCGGGAGGGGGAATGAGCAGTTCTTC	CATGRGNEQFF
many	TRBJ2-7	TRBV20-1	TRBD1	15	TGCAGTTCCGCGAGACGGACAGGTCTTACCTACGAGCAGTACTTC	CSSARRTGLTYEQYF
few	TRBJ1-5	TRBV10-3	NA	14	TGTGCCATCAGTTATTCAGATAGCAATCAGCCCCAGCATTTT	CAISYSDSNQPQHF
few	TRBJ1-5	TRBV6-1	NA	16	TGTGCCAGCAGTGAATTGGCAGGGTATAGCAATCAGCCCCAGCATTTT	CASSELAGYSNQPQHF
NA	TRBJ2-1	TRBV5-1	NA	15	TGCGCCAGCAGCAAGCTTACGACAGCCCACAATGAGCAGTTCTTC	CASSKLTTAHNEQFF
NA	TRBJ2-7	TRBV7-9	TRBD2	19	TGTGCCAGCAGCTCAGGTTTTGCCATGTCTAGCGGGAGGGCCTACGAGCAGTACTTC	CASSSGFAMSSGRAYEQYF
few	TRBJ2-7	TRBV2	TRBD1	14	TGTGCCAGCAGGGCGGGACAGGCCGCCTACGAGCAGTACTTC	CASRAGQAAYEQYF
few	TRBJ1-1	TRBV30	NA	12	TGTGCCTGGAGCGGACAGTACACTGAAGCTTTCTTT	CAWSGQYTEAFF
many	TRBJ2-5	TRBV20-1	NA	13	TGCAGTGCTAGAGATCACCCTGGAGAGACCCAGTACTTC	CSARDHPGETQYF
many	TRBJ2-6	TRBV7-2	NA	16	TGTGCCAGCAGCTTACCAGGGCAACCCGGGGCCAACGTCCTGACTTTC	CASSLPGQPGANVLTF
NA	TRBJ2-4	TRBV6-2/TRBV6-3	NA	14	TGTGCCAGCAGCTTCACGGGGTACAAAAACATTCAGTACTTC	CASSFTGYKNIQYF
NA	TRBJ2-2	TRBV11-2	NA	16	TGTGCCAGCAACTTAAGTGGCAGGAGAGGTACTGGGGAGCTGTTTTTT	CASNLSGRRGTGELFF
NA	TRBJ1-5	TRBV20-1	TRBD1	16	TGCAGTGCAGAGGGACAGGGGAGGGATGGCGATCAGCCCCAGCATTTT	CSAEGQGRDGDQPQHF
many	TRBJ2-6	TRBV6-2/TRBV6-3	NA	16	TGTGCCAGCAGACCCAAAATGAGCTCTGGGGCCAACGTCCTGACTTTC	CASRPKMSSGANVLTF
NA	TRBJ2-5	TRBV30	NA	13	TGTGCCTGGAGTCGTGGTGTCAAAGAGACCCAGTACTTC	CAWSRGVKETQYF
few	TRBJ2-3	TRBV5-1	TRBD1	15	TGCGCCAGCAGCGGGGGACAGGGGGCGATAGATACGCAGTATTTT	CASSGGQGAIDTQYF
NA	TRBJ1-5	TRBV3-1	NA	15	TGTGCCAGCTCTTACCGGGGCGGTGTAAATCAGCCCCAGCATTTT	CASSYRGGVNQPQHF
NA	TRBJ2-3	TRBV18	NA	15	TGTGCCAGCTCACCACCGAGCAGCCCCCCAGATACGCAGTATTTT	CASSPPSSPPDTQYF
few	TRBJ2-7	TRBV28	TRBD2	14	TGTGCCAGCAGTTTACTAGCGGGGCTCTACGAGCAGTACTTC	CASSLLAGLYEQYF
many	TRBJ1-6	TRBV12-3/TRBV12-4	TRBD1	14	TGTGCCACCGCCCGACAGGGGGTGAATTCACCCCTCCACTTT	CATARQGVNSPLHF
many	TRBJ1-4	TRBV13	NA	13	TGTGCCAGCAGCTTATCTGGCGTCGAAAAACTGTTTTTT	CASSLSGVEKLFF
NA	TRBJ1-5	TRBV25-1	NA	15	TGTGCCAGCAGTGAGAGGACCGATAGCAATCAGCCCCAGCATTTT	CASSERTDSNQPQHF
NA	TRBJ2-1	TRBV20-1	TRBD2	16	TGCAGTGCTAGACCAGCAGGGAGGGCCCCCTACAATGAGCAGTTCTTC	CSARPAGRAPYNEQFF
NA	TRBJ1-4	TRBV6-5	NA	14	TGTGCCAGCAGTTACGTGGGAGTTGGGGAAAAACTGTTTTTT	CASSYVGVGEKLFF
NA	TRBJ1-1	TRBV28	NA	13	TGTGCCAGCAGACCCGACCCGAACACTGAAGCTTTCTTT	CASRPDPNTEAFF
many	TRBJ2-1	TRBV29-1	NA	11	TGCAGCGTTGAACACGGGGCTGAGCAGTTCTTC	CSVEHGAEQFF
NA	TRBJ1-2	TRBV18	NA	12	TGTGCCAGCTCACGGATGGGTAAGGGCTACACCTTC	CASSRMGKGYTF
few	TRBJ2-3	TRBV27	NA	14	TGTGCCAGCAGGCGGCAGATAACCTCCGATACGCAGTATTTT	CASRRQITSDTQYF
NA	TRBJ2-1	TRBV9	NA	15	TGTGCCAGCAGTTATGCCTGGGGGGCCGACAATGAGCAGTTCTTC	CASSYAWGADNEQFF